The 13 T cell receptor beta chains below come from one sample, sequenced in a study of a mutant IDH1 vaccine in newly diagnosed glioma (dated by TCRdb to the early 2020s). For these TCRs, the target antigens are not known. The sample's time point label is to be understood as: week 23, last vaccination. Each vaccine dose was 300 ug of a 20-mer mutant IDH1 peptide in Montanide, given subcutaneously with topical imiquimod. Library creation used the immunoSEQ multiplex PCR assay. The table comes from immuneACCESS by way of TCRdb, which keeps in-frame sequences with V and J called. Part of the clones is missing from these tables; in studies checked, under half for an unresolved V gene and the rest for unknown reasons. The sample has around 40,000 clones on record, approximately 76% of them singletons. The ten most abundant clones make up less than 6.5% of the sample. This material consisted of PBMCs, taken from a glioma patient whose treatment included an IDH1 peptide vaccine. All receptors come from a man between 50 and 59 years old with glioma.

This clone was found once. The genes are TRBV5-1 and TRBJ2-2; D is unresolved. Germline V gene lookup returns CDR1 SGHRS and CDR2 YFSETQ. The CDR3 consists of 16 residues. Deletions cut 0 bases from V and 5 bases from J, with 14 bases between. Here the CDR3 reads CASSLEASAITGELFF. DNA for the CDR3: TGCGCCAGCAGCTTGGAGGCGTCAGCTATTACCGGGGAGCTGTTTTTT.

The chain employs TRBV19 and TRBJ1-2; 10 bases match TRBD1. Looked up from germline, CDR1 is LNHDA and CDR2 is SQIVND (reference sequence). This CDR3 is built from 14 residues. After removal of 6 bases from V and 4 bases from J, the junction contained 5 bases not matched to a gene. The CDR3 is CASSRDRGLYGYTF. CDR3 DNA: TGTGCCAGTAGCCGGGACAGGGGACTCTATGGCTACACCTTC.

This clone was observed a few times. CDR3 amino acids: CASRPTGAGRDEQFF. The CDR3 DNA reads TGTGCCAGCAGACCGACAGGGGCAGGCAGGGATGAGCAGTTCTTC. This chain joins TRBV5-6 and TRBJ2-1, with 8 bases fitting TRBD1. The CDR3 has 15 residues. V gave up 5 bases and J gave up 8 bases; unmatched junction bases: 12. Germline V gene lookup returns CDR1 SGHDT and CDR2 YYEEEE. The whole variable domain, remainder taken from reference TRBV5-6 and TRBJ2-1, is DAGVTQSPTHLIKTRGQQVTLRCSPKSGHDTVSWYQQALGQGPQFIFQYYEEEERQRGNFPDRFSGHQFPNYSSELNVNALLLGDSALYLCASRPTGAGRDEQFFGPGTRLTVL.

There are a few counts of this clone. The gene calls are TRBV30 and TRBJ1-5; 10 bases are shared with TRBD1. The CDR3 consists of 15 residues. V lost 4 bases and J lost 3; bases outside the gene matches: 6. Germline V gene data show CDR1 as GTSNPN and CDR2 as SVGIG (reference sequence). The CDR3 DNA reads TGTGCCTGGAAAGTTGGGACAGGGGACAATCAGCCCCAGCATTTT. Its protein product is CAWKVGTGDNQPQHF. Looking up the rest from reference TRBV30 and TRBJ1-5 gives the full variable domain: SQTIHQWPATLVQPVGSPLSLECTVEGTSNPNLYWYRQAAGRGLQLLFYSVGIGQISSEVPQNLSASRPQDRQFILSSKKLLLSDSGFYLCAWKVGTGDNQPQHFGDGTRLSIL.

V gene TRBV29-1 combines with J gene TRBJ1-2; D might be TRBD1 (5 bases). CDR3 length equals 12 residues. The V gene's germline CDR1 is SQVTM and CDR2 ANQGSEA. The V end lost 7 bases, the J end lost 8 bases, and 17 bases lay between the germline ends. The CDR3 DNA reads TGCAGCGCCGATAGCGGCAGGGCCGGCTACACCTTC. It encodes CSADSGRAGYTF.

The gene calls are TRBV7-6 and TRBJ2-7, with unresolved D. Germline CDR1 reads SGHVS; CDR2 reads FNYEAQ. V shed 5 bases and J shed 0 bases, with 8 bases lying between them. The CDR3 is 13 residues long. The CDR3 reads CASSPDGSYEQYF. The CDR3 DNA reads as TGTGCCAGCAGCCCGGACGGCTCCTACGAGCAGTACTTC.

This chain joins TRBV28 and TRBJ2-6, with 7 bases identical to TRBD1. The CDR3 has 15 residues. Per the germline V gene, CDR1 is MDHEN and CDR2 is SYDVKM. V gave up 5 bases and J gave up 0 bases; unmatched junction bases: 1. The CDR3 nucleotides read TGTGCCAGCAGTCGGACAGGCTCTGGGGCCAACGTCCTGACTTTC. Translated: CASSRTGSGANVLTF.

The chain combines TRBV15 with TRBJ1-4; D uncertain. CDR1 is LNHNV, CDR2 YYDKDF, per germline (reference sequence). V was shortened by 3 bases and J by 4 bases, with 6 bases between the two germline ends. The CDR3 length is 13 residues. In nucleotides, the CDR3 is TGTGCCACCAGCAGGGTCGATAATGAAAAACTGTTTTTT. It specifies CATSRVDNEKLFF.

This clone showed up just once. The rearrangement uses TRBV9 and TRBJ2-7; D is unclear. Trimming stripped 7 bases from V and 2 bases from J, with 13 bases between. This CDR3 comprises 13 residues. Germline CDR1 reads SGDLS; CDR2 reads YYNGEE. The CDR3 sequence is CASGMGNTYEQYF. The CDR3 region has the DNA TGTGCCAGCGGAATGGGGAACACCTACGAGCAGTACTTC.

The table lists this clone with a count of one. This chain connects TRBV19 to TRBJ2-1; either TRBD1 or TRBD2 may supply D (6 bases each). Germline V gives CDR1 LNHDA, CDR2 SQIVND (reference sequence). The CDR3 totals 14 residues. Trimming removed 2 bases from V and 9 bases from J, with 14 bases in between. This CDR3 is CASSITRGQGEQFF. Here the CDR3 DNA reads TGTGCCAGTAGTATAACCCGGGGGCAGGGTGAGCAGTTCTTC.

The V gene is TRBV19, the J gene TRBJ2-1; 8 bases line up with TRBD1. There are 14 residues in the CDR3. V gave up 8 bases and J gave up 6 bases; unmatched junction bases: 9. Germline assignment: CDR1 LNHDA and CDR2 SQIVND (reference sequence). The CDR3: CASARDRGTNEQFF. The CDR3 bases are TGTGCCAGTGCTCGCGACAGGGGTACCAATGAGCAGTTCTTC.

Note on this clone: A much bigger clone sits one base away, suggesting this may be a read error. Given the absence of the conserved phenylalanine or tryptophan at the CDR3 end, a read error is likely. The chain carries TRBV29-1 and TRBJ2-7; no clear D. The germline V gene encodes CDR1 SQVTM and CDR2 ANQGSEA. Trimming removed 3 bases at V and 6 bases at J, with 12 bases between. This CDR3 spans 12 amino acids. The CDR3: CSVDGGFGEQYL. Written as DNA, the CDR3 is TGCAGCGTTGATGGTGGGTTCGGCGAGCAGTACCTC.

V usage is TRBV10-3 and J usage is TRBJ2-1; 7 bases are a match to TRBD2. The CDR3 extends over 14 amino acids. V was pared by 11 bases and J by 6 bases, with 13 bases of the junction left unmatched. Germline assignment: CDR1 ENHRY and CDR2 SYGVKD. Here the CDR3 reads CAVTREASLNEQFF. The DNA of the CDR3 is TGTGCCGTAACCCGGGAGGCGAGCCTCAATGAGCAGTTCTTC.